Listed here are 25 T cell receptor beta chains from one sample, sequenced in a study of T-cell reconstitution after alpha-beta-depleted transplantation in children. Unique molecular identifiers tagged the TCRbeta library. One entry per CDR3 protein results from TCRdb running MiXCR on the PCR reads. The table lists 350,000 to 500,000 distinct CDR3 sequences, roughly two fifths of them singletons, with about 30% in the top ten. The source material was PBMCs, sampled before TCRalphabeta/CD19-depleted stem cell transplant. All receptors derive from a girl aged 2-15 years with aplastic anemia, due to receive a stem cell transplant.

This clonotype was seen a handful of times. The chain recombines TRBV20-1 with TRBJ2-1, with D possibly being TRBD2 (6 bases). This CDR3 has 13 amino acids. CDR1 and CDR2 from the germline V gene are DFQATT and SNEGSKA (reference sequence). V shed 3 bases and J shed 2 bases, with 8 bases lying between them. The CDR3 loop is CSASGGTYNEQFF. The CDR3 coding sequence is TGCAGTGCTAGCGGCGGGACCTACAATGAGCAGTTCTTC.

In this sample, this clonotype turned up a few times. This chain joins TRBV20-1 and TRBJ2-1, with TRBD2 matching over 11 bases. Per germline, CDR1 DFQATT and CDR2 SNEGSKA (reference sequence). V was pared by 0 bases and J by 1 base, with 8 bases of the junction left unmatched. The CDR3 has 18 amino acids. The CDR3, as DNA: TGCAGTGCTAGAGATTTCACCGGGACTAGCGGATCCTACAATGAGCAGTTCTTC. This gives the protein CSARDFTGTSGSYNEQFF.

This clonotype was found many times. The chain combines TRBV29-1 with TRBJ1-2, with a weak D call TRBD1 (5 bases). V shed 4 bases and J shed 4 bases, with 16 bases lying between them. There are 14 residues in the CDR3. Germline CDR1 SQVTM, CDR2 ANQGSEA. CDR3 loop: CSVATGRGIYGYTF. For the CDR3, the DNA is TGCAGCGTTGCCACGGGCCGGGGGATCTATGGCTACACCTTC.

The gene calls are TRBV5-1 and TRBJ2-1, with a weak D call TRBD1 (5 bases). V lost 1 base and J 4 bases, leaving 12 bases between the germline ends. Germline V gene data show CDR1 as SGHRS and CDR2 as YFSETQ. CDR3 size: 15 residues. CDR3 in DNA: TGCGCCAGCAGCTTGTCTATGGGGCTGTACAATGAGCAGTTCTTC. Protein product: CASSLSMGLYNEQFF. Supplemented by reference TRBV5-1 and TRBJ2-1, the full variable domain reads KAGVTQTPRYLIKTRGQQVTLSCSPISGHRSVSWYQQTPGQGLQFLFEYFSETQRNKGNFPGRFSGRQFSNSRSEMNVSTLELGDSALYLCASSLSMGLYNEQFFGPGTRLTVL.

This clonotype was seen only once. The CDR3 spells CASSLRGLAGGVEQFF. The CDR3 DNA is TGCGCCAGCAGCTTGAGGGGACTAGCGGGAGGCGTTGAGCAGTTCTTC. This chain uses TRBV5-1 with TRBJ2-1; 15 nucleotides agree with TRBD2. CDR1 is SGHRS, CDR2 YFSETQ, per germline. The CDR3 sequence is 16 residues long. V was pared by 1 base and J by 9 bases, with 5 bases of the junction left unmatched.

The CDR3 loop is CASSLREGSYEQYF. The CDR3 DNA reads as TGTGCCAGCAGCCTCCGGGAAGGCTCCTACGAGCAGTACTTC. This chain links TRBV7-2 with TRBJ2-7, with D possibly being TRBD2 (5 bases). The CDR3 sequence is 14 residues long. The V gene's germline CDR1 is SGHTA and CDR2 FQGNSA. Between the trimmed V and J ends, which lost 5 bases and 0 bases, there was a span of 11 bases.

This clonotype was picked up many times. The genes are TRBV20-1 and TRBJ2-1, with TRBD1 as a possible D gene (6 bases). V lost 4 bases and J 0 bases, leaving 13 bases between the germline ends. Looked up from germline, CDR1 is DFQATT and CDR2 is SNEGSKA (reference sequence). This CDR3 comprises 15 residues. This CDR3 is CSAKRDTSSYNEQFF. Here the CDR3 DNA reads TGCAGTGCTAAAAGGGACACCAGCTCCTACAATGAGCAGTTCTTC.

V and J are TRBV5-1 and TRBJ2-6; 10 nucleotides align to TRBD1. V trimming: 7 bases; J trimming: 0 bases; junction bases outside the gene matches: 4. Germline CDR1 reads SGHRS; CDR2 reads YFSETQ. This CDR3 contains 16 residues. The CDR3 DNA reads TGCGCCAGCGGCGGACAGGGGGGCTCTGGGGCCAACGTCCTGACTTTC. Protein product: CASGGQGGSGANVLTF.

This clonotype has only a few counts. The CDR3 loop reads CASSLEGVDEQYF. The CDR3 DNA follows: TGTGCCAGCAGCTTAGAGGGAGTGGACGAGCAGTACTTC. V gene TRBV7-2 combines with J gene TRBJ2-7; TRBD2 is a possible D gene (5 bases). The CDR3 has 13 amino acids. V was cut by 1 base and J by 5 bases, with 9 bases left in between. CDR1 is SGHTA, CDR2 FQGNSA, per germline. Full variable domain (missing parts from reference TRBV7-2 and TRBJ2-7): GAGVSQSPSNKVTEKGKDVELRCDPISGHTALYWYRQSLGQGLEFLIYFQGNSAPDKSGLPSDRFSAERTGGSVSTLTIQRTQQEDSAVYLCASSLEGVDEQYFGPGTRLTVT.

This clonotype showed up many times. This chain joins TRBV20-1 and TRBJ2-3; TRBD1 matches 8 bases. Germline V gives CDR1 DFQATT, CDR2 SNEGSKA (reference sequence). V lost 4 bases, J lost 4 bases, and 1 base stayed unmatched. There are 12 residues in the CDR3. The CDR3 loop is CSAKDRADTQYF. The CDR3, as DNA: TGCAGTGCTAAGGACAGGGCAGATACGCAGTATTTT.

This clonotype showed up many times. The chain employs TRBV7-2 and TRBJ2-2; 8 bases match TRBD2. From germline, CDR1 is SGHTA and CDR2 FQGNSA. The length of the CDR3 is 15 residues. The trim removed 1 base at V and 5 bases at J, leaving 3 bases unmatched. This chain's CDR3 is CASSLDASGTGELFF. In nucleotides, the CDR3 is TGTGCCAGCAGCTTAGATGCTAGCGGGACCGGGGAGCTGTTTTTT.

The CDR3 nucleotides read TGCAGTGCTAGACAGGGGGCGGGGTACACTGAAGCTTTCTTT. Translated: CSARQGAGYTEAFF. J is TRBJ1-1 and V is TRBV20-1; TRBD1 matches 8 bases. V trimming: 2 bases; J trimming: 3 bases; junction bases outside the gene matches: 5. Germline CDR1 is DFQATT and CDR2 is SNEGSKA (reference sequence). The CDR3 runs to 14 residues.

This sequence joins TRBV5-1 and TRBJ2-7, with D unclear. Germline CDR1 reads SGHRS; CDR2 reads YFSETQ. Between the trimmed V and J ends, which lost 0 bases and 2 bases, there was a span of 9 bases. The CDR3 contains 14 residues. The CDR3 DNA reads as TGCGCCAGCAGCTTGGCGACCGGACCCTACGAGCAGTACTTC. As protein: CASSLATGPYEQYF.

This clonotype was detected many times. The chain joins TRBV5-1 to TRBJ2-7; TRBD1 aligns across 7 bases. CDR1 and CDR2 (germline): SGHRS, YFSETQ. This CDR3 region has 12 residues. V dropped 2 bases and J dropped 5; count of bases not matched to a gene: 1. CDR3 coding DNA: TGCGCCAGCAGCTTACAGGGGAACGAGCAGTACTTC. Its protein is CASSLQGNEQYF.

The J gene is TRBJ2-5, the V gene TRBV20-1; D not certain. Germline V gene data show CDR1 as DFQATT and CDR2 as SNEGSKA (reference sequence). The V end was cut by 6 bases, the J end by 1 base, with 15 bases between. The CDR3 runs to 14 residues. CDR3 coding DNA: TGCAGTGCCCGGCGCCCTGCGGCCCAAGAGACCCAGTACTTC. Translation gives CSARRPAAQETQYF.

The sample holds a few counts of this clonotype. As DNA, the CDR3 is TGTGCCAGCAGCTTATACGCGGGGGGAGCCTACGAGCAGTACTTC. Residues: CASSLYAGGAYEQYF. The chain has TRBV7-2 and TRBJ2-7, with 8 bases that match TRBD2. V shed 2 bases and J 2 bases; nucleotides not matched to a gene: 5. The CDR3 loop spans 15 amino acids. The germline gives CDR1 SGHTA, CDR2 FQGNSA.

To note about this clonotype: This may be a read error, as it is one base from a much larger clone. This chain joins TRBV20-1 and TRBJ1-5; D is unresolved. This CDR3 is 16 amino acids long. CDR1 and CDR2 from the germline V gene are DFQATT and SNEGSKA (reference sequence). Trimming cost V 5 bases and J 5 bases, with 22 bases left between them. Here the CDR3 DNA reads TGCAGTGCTCTTAAGGGCTATCCAAGCTTGGATCAGCCCCAGCATTTT. The encoded protein is CSALKGYPSLDQPQHF.

This clonotype was counted at least ten times. The V and J genes are TRBV12-3 or TRBV12-4 and TRBJ2-3; D remains unclear. V was trimmed by 0 bases and J by 0 bases, leaving 13 bases between them. The CDR3 loop spans 17 amino acids. CDR3 region: CASSLALRLQSTDTQYF. The DNA of the CDR3 is TGTGCCAGCAGTTTAGCGCTAAGGCTACAGAGCACAGATACGCAGTATTTT.

The genes are TRBV20-1 and TRBJ2-4, with 11 bases fitting TRBD2. The V and J ends lost 0 bases and 0 bases, in that order; junction bases with no gene match: 7. This CDR3 is 18 amino acids long. Germline V CDR1 and CDR2: DFQATT, SNEGSKA (reference sequence). The CDR3 loop reads CSARDPSGTSGAKNIQYF. DNA for the CDR3: TGCAGTGCTAGAGATCCTTCCGGGACTAGCGGAGCCAAAAACATTCAGTACTTC.

This chain uses TRBV15 with TRBJ2-7, with TRBD1 as a possible D gene (6 bases). V shed 2 bases and J shed 6 bases, with 11 bases lying between them. The germline CDR1 and CDR2 sequences are LNHNV and YYDKDF (reference sequence). This CDR3 comprises 13 residues. The CDR3 DNA sequence: TGTGCCACCAGCAGACGCAGGGGCACCGAGCAGTACTTC. Amino acid sequence: CATSRRRGTEQYF.

This chain links TRBV29-1 with TRBJ2-5; TRBD2 matches 13 bases. V lost 1 base and J lost 5; bases outside the gene matches: 7. Germline loops: CDR1 SQVTM, CDR2 ANQGSEA. The CDR3 sequence is 16 residues long. The CDR3 is CSVEVTSGRAGETQYF. The DNA of the CDR3 is TGCAGCGTTGAAGTAACTAGCGGGAGGGCCGGGGAGACCCAGTACTTC.

V usage is TRBV29-1 and J usage is TRBJ2-3; 7 nucleotides align to TRBD2. The length of the CDR3 is 16 residues. Germline V gives CDR1 SQVTM, CDR2 ANQGSEA. J gave up 2 bases and V 3 bases, and 11 bases lay outside the gene matches. The CDR3 spells CSVEGWLAETTDTQYF. CDR3 nucleotide sequence: TGCAGCGTTGAGGGGTGGCTAGCGGAGACCACAGATACGCAGTATTTT.

The chain is built from TRBV20-1 and TRBJ2-7; TRBD2 aligns across 7 bases. Losses at the gene ends were 4 bases for V and 4 bases for J; bases not matched to a gene: 13. This CDR3 contains 15 residues. Germline V gene lookup returns CDR1 DFQATT and CDR2 SNEGSKA (reference sequence). CDR3 region: CSATSTGGSQYEQYF. In DNA form, the CDR3 reads TGCAGTGCTACCTCAACGGGGGGATCCCAATACGAGCAGTACTTC.

This clonotype appeared a few times. The chain carries TRBV12-3 or TRBV12-4 and TRBJ1-1, with 7 bases identical to TRBD1. The CDR3 is 13 amino acids. With V trimmed by 3 bases and J by 5 bases, 3 bases remained unmatched. This CDR3 is CASSFRGYTEAFF. As DNA, the CDR3 is TGTGCCAGCAGTTTCAGGGGGTATACTGAAGCTTTCTTT.

This clonotype has at least ten counts. The chain couples TRBV6-4 to TRBJ1-1; D perhaps matches TRBD1 (5 bases). The V gene's germline CDR1 is MRHNA and CDR2 SNTAGT. Trimming removed 6 bases from V and 4 bases from J, with 18 bases in between. CDR3 size: 15 residues. CDR3 bases: TGTGCCAGCAGGATGGAGGGGACCGGAGGCACTGAAGCTTTCTTT. Residues: CASRMEGTGGTEAFF.